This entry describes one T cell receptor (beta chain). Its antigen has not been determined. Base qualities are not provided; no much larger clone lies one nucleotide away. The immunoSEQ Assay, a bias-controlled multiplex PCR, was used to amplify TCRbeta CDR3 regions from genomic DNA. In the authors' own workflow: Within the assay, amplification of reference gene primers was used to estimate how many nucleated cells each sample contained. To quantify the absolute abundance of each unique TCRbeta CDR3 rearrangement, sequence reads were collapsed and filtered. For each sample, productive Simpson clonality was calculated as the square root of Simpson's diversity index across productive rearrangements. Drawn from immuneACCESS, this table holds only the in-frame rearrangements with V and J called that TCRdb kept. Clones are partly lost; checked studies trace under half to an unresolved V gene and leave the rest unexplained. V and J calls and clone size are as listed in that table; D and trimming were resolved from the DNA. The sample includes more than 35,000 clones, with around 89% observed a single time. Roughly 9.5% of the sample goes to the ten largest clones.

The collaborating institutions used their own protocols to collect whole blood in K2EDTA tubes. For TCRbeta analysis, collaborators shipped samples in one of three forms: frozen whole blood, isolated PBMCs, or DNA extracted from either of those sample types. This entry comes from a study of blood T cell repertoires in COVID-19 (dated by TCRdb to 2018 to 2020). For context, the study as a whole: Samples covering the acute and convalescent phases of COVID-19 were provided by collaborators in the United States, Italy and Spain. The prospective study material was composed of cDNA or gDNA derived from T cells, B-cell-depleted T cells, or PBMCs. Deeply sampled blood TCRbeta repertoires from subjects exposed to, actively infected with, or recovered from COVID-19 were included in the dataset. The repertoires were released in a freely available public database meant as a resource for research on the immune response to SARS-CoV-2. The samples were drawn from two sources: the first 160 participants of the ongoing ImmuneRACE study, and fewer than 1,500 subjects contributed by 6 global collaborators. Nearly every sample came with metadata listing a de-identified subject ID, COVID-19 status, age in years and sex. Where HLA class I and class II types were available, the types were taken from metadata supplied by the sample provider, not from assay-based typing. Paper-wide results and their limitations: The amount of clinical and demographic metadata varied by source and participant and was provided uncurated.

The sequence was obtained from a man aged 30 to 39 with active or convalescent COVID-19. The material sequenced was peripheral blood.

Here is the DNA: TGTGCCAGCAGCAAAACGAGCAACTATGGCTACACCTTC. This yields the protein CASSKTSNYGYTF. This chain is built from TRBV6-5 and TRBJ1-2, with the D gene call left open. CDR1 and CDR2 are read off the germline V gene as MNHEY and SVGAGI. The CDR3 runs 13 amino acids, cysteine and phenylalanine included. Only the CDR3 part of the read is kept: 39 bases, read in frame from the first base. V is reduced by 6 bases and J by 2 bases, leaving a spacing of 10 bases between them.